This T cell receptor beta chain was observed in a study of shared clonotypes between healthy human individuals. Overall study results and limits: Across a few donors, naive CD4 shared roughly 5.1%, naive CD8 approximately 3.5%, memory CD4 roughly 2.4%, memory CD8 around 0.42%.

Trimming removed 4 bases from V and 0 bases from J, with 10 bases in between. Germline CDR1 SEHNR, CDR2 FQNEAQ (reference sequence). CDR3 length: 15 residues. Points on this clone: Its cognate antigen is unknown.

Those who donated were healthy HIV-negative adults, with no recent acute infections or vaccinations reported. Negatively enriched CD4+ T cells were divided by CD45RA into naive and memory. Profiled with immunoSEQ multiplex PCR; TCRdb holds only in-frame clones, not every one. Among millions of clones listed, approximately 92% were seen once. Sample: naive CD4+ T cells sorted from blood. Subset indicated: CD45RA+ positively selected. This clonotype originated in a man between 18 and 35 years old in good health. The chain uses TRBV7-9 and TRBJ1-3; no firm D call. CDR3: CASSSTALSGNTIYF. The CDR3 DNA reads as TGTGCCAGCAGCTCGACGGCCCTCTCTGGAAACACCATATATTTT. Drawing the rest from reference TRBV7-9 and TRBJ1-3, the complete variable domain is DTGVSQNPRHKITKRGQNVTFRCDPISEHNRLYWYRQTLGQGPEFLTYFQNEAQLEKSRLLSDRFSAERPKGSFSTLEIQRTEQGDSAMYLCASSSTALSGNTIYFGEGSWLTVV.